This passage covers 27 T cell receptor beta chains from one sample sequenced in a study of neurological immune-mediated disorders. TCRdb re-derived calls from the 5' RACE reads in MiXCR, one entry per CDR3 protein. The table records roughly 71,000 distinct CDR3 sequences, about 4% of them present only once. The sample consisted of PBMCs. The receptors come from a man aged 30 to 45 with multiple sclerosis.

This clonotype was seen ten or more times. The chain carries TRBV20-1 and TRBJ2-1, with no clear D. This CDR3 comprises 14 residues. V gave up 0 bases and J gave up 6 bases, with 12 bases separating them. Germline V gene sequence: CDR1 DFQATT, CDR2 SNEGSKA (reference sequence). The CDR3 nucleotides read TGCAGTGCTAGAGATCTCTCTCGTACCAATGAGCAGTTCTTC. Its protein product is CSARDLSRTNEQFF.

This clonotype was recorded a few times. The CDR3 carries no conserved terminal phenylalanine or tryptophan, so it likely arises from a read error. This chain uses TRBV12-3 or TRBV12-4 with TRBJ2-5; 7 bases agree with TRBD2. The ends lost 5 bases at V and 5 bases at J; junction bases unmatched: 11. The CDR3 totals 15 residues. In DNA form, the CDR3 reads TGTGCCAGCAGTGGGGGGGACGGGCTACTGGAGACCCAGTACTAC. Amino acids: CASSGGDGLLETQYY.

This clonotype came up many times. The genes are TRBV20-1 and TRBJ2-7; the D call may be TRBD1 or TRBD2 (5 bases each). V dropped 3 bases and J dropped 5 bases, with 20 bases sitting between them. CDR3 length: 15 amino acids. Germline V gives CDR1 DFQATT, CDR2 SNEGSKA (reference sequence). CDR3 region: CSARAIDGAEHEQYF. CDR3 sequence (DNA): TGCAGTGCTAGGGCCATTGACGGGGCGGAACACGAGCAGTACTTC.

In its sample, this clonotype was seen many times. The V and J genes are TRBV4-1 and TRBJ2-7; possible D gene TRBD2, 5 bases. Looked up from germline, CDR1 is MGHRA and CDR2 is YSYEKL. Trimming left V 1 base short and J 3 bases short, with 13 bases between. CDR3 length equals 15 residues. CDR3 protein: CASSQVGSRNYEQYF. CDR3 DNA sequence: TGCGCCAGCAGCCAAGTAGGGAGTAGGAACTACGAGCAGTACTTC.

This clonotype was seen ten or more times. The J gene is TRBJ2-7, the V gene TRBV20-1; D perhaps matches TRBD1 (6 bases). Germline V gene sequence: CDR1 DFQATT, CDR2 SNEGSKA (reference sequence). The CDR3 runs 15 residues. With 3 bases removed from V and 0 bases from J, the gap between germline ends came to 15 bases. The CDR3 spells CSARVAAGVSYEQYF. CDR3 DNA: TGCAGTGCTAGGGTGGCGGCAGGGGTCTCCTACGAGCAGTACTTC.

This clonotype was counted at least ten times. The chain uses TRBV6-2 or TRBV6-3 and TRBJ2-3, with 11 bases lining up with TRBD2. J lost 0 bases, V lost 2 bases, and 7 bases had no gene match. This CDR3 is 18 amino acids long. Germline V gene lookup returns CDR1 MNHEY and CDR2 SVGEGT. The CDR3 is CASSYDPRLAGSTDTQYF. The DNA of the CDR3 is TGTGCCAGCAGTTACGACCCTAGACTAGCGGGGAGCACAGATACGCAGTATTTT.

There are many counts of this clonotype. The rearrangement uses TRBV20-1 and TRBJ1-3; possible D gene TRBD1, 5 bases. Trimming took off 1 base at V and 0 bases at J, with 7 bases between the two ends. The V gene's germline CDR1 is DFQATT and CDR2 SNEGSKA (reference sequence). CDR3 length: 14 residues. CDR3 protein: CSARGDGSGNTIYF. The CDR3 DNA sequence: TGCAGTGCTAGAGGGGACGGCTCTGGAAACACCATATATTTT.

The table lists this clonotype with a few counts. This chain links TRBV6-5 with TRBJ1-1, with 7 bases aligning to TRBD1. Looked up from germline, CDR1 is MNHEY and CDR2 is SVGAGI. This CDR3 spans 14 amino acids. With V trimmed by 5 bases and J by 4 bases, 7 bases remained unmatched. This CDR3 reads CASSLGQEPTEAFF. The CDR3 DNA follows: TGTGCCAGCAGTCTCGGACAGGAACCCACTGAAGCTTTCTTT.

This clonotype has a count of ten or more. The V and J genes are TRBV7-9 and TRBJ2-1, with TRBD1 matching over 11 bases. J gave up 8 bases and V 1 base, and 4 bases lay outside the gene matches. The CDR3 is made up of 15 amino acids. Germline V CDR1 and CDR2: SEHNR, FQNEAQ (reference sequence). The CDR3 loop is CASSLVGQGADEQFF. The CDR3 region has the DNA TGTGCCAGCAGCTTAGTTGGACAGGGGGCCGATGAGCAGTTCTTC.

Ten or more counts support this clonotype. The chain couples TRBV2 to TRBJ1-1, with 7 bases identical to TRBD1. V lost 1 base, J lost 0 bases, and 8 bases stayed unmatched. Germline-derived CDR1 and CDR2 are SNHLY and FYNNEI. The CDR3 runs 17 residues. In DNA, the CDR3 is TGTGCCAGCAGTGAAGTAGGGAGGGGGCAATTGAACACTGAAGCTTTCTTT. It yields the protein CASSEVGRGQLNTEAFF.

This clonotype was counted a few times. V gene TRBV5-1 combines with J gene TRBJ2-3; TRBD1 matches 9 bases. Trimming at V came to 0 bases and at J to 4 bases, leaving 3 bases not matched to a gene. The CDR3 runs to 15 residues. Germline V lookup: CDR1 SGHRS, CDR2 YFSETQ. Written as DNA, the CDR3 is TGCGCCAGCAGCTTGGGACAGGGGGGCGCAGATACGCAGTATTTT. Residues: CASSLGQGGADTQYF.

Regarding this clonotype: Mismatch with germline at one junction end may stem from a read error. The chain recombines TRBV2 with TRBJ1-6, with 7 bases aligning to TRBD1. Germline CDR1 reads SNHLY; CDR2 reads FYNNEI. This CDR3 has 15 residues. The CDR3 reads CASSEFQGGFSPLNF. Written as DNA, the CDR3 is TGTGCCAGCAGTGAATTCCAGGGGGGATTTTCACCCCTCAACTTT.

This clonotype was detected a few times. The junction departs from the called germline gene at one end, perhaps through a read error. The rearrangement uses TRBV7-8 and TRBJ1-5; D call uncertain. This CDR3 has 14 amino acids. Germline CDR1 and CDR2: SGHVS and FQNEAQ. CDR3 in amino acids: CASSLGGVHQPQNF. The DNA for the CDR3 is TGTGCCAGCAGCTTAGGTGGGGTCCATCAGCCCCAGAATTTT.

This clonotype has at least ten counts. This sequence joins TRBV15 and TRBJ2-5; the match to TRBD1 covers 7 bases. The J segment lost 5 bases and the V segment lost 5 bases, leaving 5 bases of the junction unmatched. The germline gives CDR1 LNHNV, CDR2 YYDKDF (reference sequence). The CDR3 has 13 amino acids. CDR3 protein: CATSGTVQETQYF. The CDR3 nucleotides read TGTGCCACCAGCGGGACAGTTCAGGAGACCCAGTACTTC.

This clonotype was found many times. This rearrangement joins TRBV25-1 to TRBJ2-7; D is uncertain. The V and J ends lost 1 base and 4 bases respectively, with 5 bases between them. Looked up from germline, CDR1 is MGHDK and CDR2 is SYGVNS. This CDR3 contains 12 residues. This CDR3 is CASSEFGYEQYF. CDR3 nucleotides: TGTGCCAGCAGTGAATTTGGTTACGAGCAGTACTTC.

The chain carries TRBV5-1 and TRBJ1-2; tentative D call: TRBD1 (5 bases). The CDR3 is made up of 13 amino acids. Per the germline V gene, CDR1 is SGHRS and CDR2 is YFSETQ. V dropped 0 bases and J dropped 8 bases, with 11 bases sitting between them. In DNA, the CDR3 is TGCGCCAGCAGCTTGGAAAGGGGCGAAGGCTACACCTTC. Its translation: CASSLERGEGYTF.

This clonotype was observed a few times. CDR3 amino acids: CASSLPLTEAFF. The CDR3 region has the DNA TGTGCCAGCAGCTTACCCCTCACTGAAGCTTTCTTT. The chain joins TRBV7-2 to TRBJ1-1, with D unclear. V shed 2 bases and J shed 4 bases, with 5 bases lying between them. The germline CDR1 and CDR2 sequences are SGHTA and FQGNSA. This CDR3 has 12 residues. Variable domain in full (rest from reference TRBV7-2 and TRBJ1-1): GAGVSQSPSNKVTEKGKDVELRCDPISGHTALYWYRQSLGQGLEFLIYFQGNSAPDKSGLPSDRFSAERTGGSVSTLTIQRTQQEDSAVYLCASSLPLTEAFFGQGTRLTVV.

The table lists this clonotype with many counts. The chain has TRBV7-8 and TRBJ1-1; tentatively, D is TRBD1 (6 bases). The germline V and J ends were trimmed by 2 bases and 8 bases, with 12 bases remaining between them. Germline loops: CDR1 SGHVS, CDR2 FQNEAQ. The CDR3 is made up of 13 amino acids. CDR3 DNA sequence: TGTGCCAGCAGCTTATCGGAGGGGACAGAAGCTTTCTTT. This sequence encodes CASSLSEGTEAFF.

In this sample, this clonotype turned up a few times. The rearrangement uses TRBV7-9 and TRBJ1-2, with 7 positions matching TRBD1. Trimming removed 1 base from V and 8 bases from J; junction bases left unmatched: 1. In germline, CDR1 is SEHNR, CDR2 FQNEAQ (reference sequence). This CDR3 has 12 residues. CDR3: CASSLEGGGYTF. The CDR3, as DNA: TGTGCCAGCAGCTTAGAAGGGGGCGGCTACACCTTC. Full variable domain (remainder filled in from reference TRBV7-9 and TRBJ1-2): DTGVSQNPRHKITKRGQNVTFRCDPISEHNRLYWYRQTLGQGPEFLTYFQNEAQLEKSRLLSDRFSAERPKGSFSTLEIQRTEQGDSAMYLCASSLEGGGYTFGSGTRLTVV.

There are many counts of this clonotype. This chain connects TRBV12-5 to TRBJ2-5, with D hard to call. The germline CDR1 and CDR2 sequences are LGHNT and FRNRAP. V was shortened by 5 bases and J by 1 base, with 5 bases between the two germline ends. The CDR3 sequence is 12 residues long. CDR3 DNA: TGTGCTAGTGGTCCAATCCAAGAGACCCAGTACTTC. Translating gives CASGPIQETQYF.

This clonotype occurred a few times. A clone one base away is much larger, so this may be a read error. The rearrangement links TRBV5-1 to TRBJ1-5, with D perhaps matching TRBD1 (5 bases). CDR1 and CDR2 from the germline V gene are SGHRS and YFSETQ. The CDR3 is made up of 15 amino acids. The CDR3 DNA follows: TGCGCCAGCAGCCCTGGACGAGGGGCGGATCAGCCCCAGAATTTT. The encoded protein is CASSPGRGADQPQNF.

Ten or more counts support this clonotype. The chain employs TRBV7-9 and TRBJ2-1, with 8 bases matching TRBD2. Germline V lookup: CDR1 SEHNR, CDR2 FQNEAQ (reference sequence). This CDR3 region has 13 residues. V lost 6 bases, J lost 11 bases, and 9 bases stayed unmatched. The CDR3 DNA reads as TGTGCCAGCAGACCCCCCTATAGCGGGAAGCAGTTCTTC. Amino acid sequence: CASRPPYSGKQFF.

This clonotype occurred many times. J is TRBJ1-1 and V is TRBV12-3 or TRBV12-4; a possible D gene is TRBD1 (5 bases). This CDR3 has 14 residues. Trimming left V 2 bases short and J 4 bases short, with 11 bases between. The DNA for the CDR3 is TGTGCCAGCAGTTTAAATTGGGGGGGCACTGAAGCTTTCTTT. This gives the protein CASSLNWGGTEAFF.

This clonotype was recorded at least ten times. The CDR3 loop reads CASSLDRTVQETQYF. DNA of the CDR3: TGTGCCAGCAGCTTAGACCGGACAGTCCAAGAGACCCAGTACTTC. V gene TRBV7-9 combines with J gene TRBJ2-5, with D perhaps TRBD1 (6 bases). CDR1 and CDR2 from the germline V gene are SEHNR and FQNEAQ (reference sequence). Trimming took 1 base from V and 1 from J, leaving 10 bases between them. CDR3 length: 15 amino acids.

This clonotype was counted ten times or more. This sequence joins TRBV7-7 and TRBJ2-5, with 9 bases matching TRBD1. The junction had 8 bases not matched to a gene; V was cut back by 5 bases and J by 4 bases. Germline V gives CDR1 SSHAT, CDR2 FNYEAQ (reference sequence). There are 15 residues in the CDR3. In nucleotides, the CDR3 is TGTGCCAGCAGCGTTGACAGGGGGAGTGGAGAGACCCAGTACTTC. Residues: CASSVDRGSGETQYF.

This clonotype was recorded many times. J is TRBJ1-5 and V is TRBV20-1, with 8 bases lining up with TRBD1. Losses at the gene ends were 3 bases for V and 2 bases for J; bases not matched to a gene: 6. Per the germline V gene, CDR1 is DFQATT and CDR2 is SNEGSKA (reference sequence). CDR3 length: 15 amino acids. The CDR3, as DNA: TGCAGTGCTAGGGCAGGGGGCTGGGGCAATCAGCCCCAGCATTTT. Translation: CSARAGGWGNQPQHF.

This clonotype was seen ten or more times. The V and J genes are TRBV7-9 and TRBJ1-4, with D hard to call. V lost 2 bases to trimming and J lost 4 bases, with 8 bases between them. CDR1 and CDR2 (germline): SEHNR, FQNEAQ (reference sequence). This CDR3 contains 14 residues. The CDR3 DNA follows: TGTGCCAGCAGCTTAATAGGGATTAATGAAAAACTGTTTTTT. Encoded protein: CASSLIGINEKLFF.